This TCR beta chain came from a study of blood T cell repertoires in COVID-19 (dated by TCRdb to 2019 to 2021). A note on the overall study: Samples covering the acute and convalescent phases of COVID-19 were provided by collaborators in the United States, Italy and Spain. The sample metadata nearly always contained a de-identified subject ID, COVID-19 status, age in years and sex. Subjects who had been exposed to COVID-19, were actively infected with it, or had recovered from it provided the deeply sampled blood TCRbeta repertoires that made up the dataset. The prospective study material was composed of cDNA or gDNA derived from T cells, B-cell-depleted T cells, or PBMCs. Where available, HLA class I and class II types were taken from metadata supplied by the sample provider and were not determined by assay-based typing. The repertoires were released in a freely available public database intended as a resource for research on the immune response to SARS-CoV-2. The samples were drawn from two sources: the first 160 participants of the ongoing ImmuneRACE study, and approximately 1,300 subjects contributed by 6 global collaborators. What the authors observed across the whole study: The quantity of clinical and demographic metadata differed by source and by participant and was supplied without curation.

Details on this clone: Its antigen remains undetermined. No base quality values were provided; no much bigger clone lies one nucleotide off.

Collaborating institutions collected whole blood in K2EDTA tubes following their own protocols. For TCRbeta analysis, collaborator samples were shipped as frozen whole blood, as isolated PBMCs, or as DNA extracted from either sample type. The immunoSEQ Assay, a bias-controlled multiplex PCR, was used to amplify TCRbeta CDR3 regions from genomic DNA. On the study's bioinformatics: The number of nucleated cells in each sample was estimated from the amplification of reference gene primers within the assay. To quantify the absolute abundance of each unique TCRbeta CDR3 rearrangement, sequence reads were collapsed and filtered. Productive Simpson clonality was computed per sample as the square root of Simpson's diversity index over productive rearrangements. The source is immuneACCESS, and TCRdb retained only in-frame sequences with V and J called. Part of the clones is not carried over; for the studies checked, unresolved V genes explain less than half of this, and the remainder is unexplained. The V and J calls and clone size were taken over from that table, and D and trimming were inferred from the DNA. This sample is represented by around 120,000 clones; just over 70% of them were singletons. Of the sample, more than 0.75% is held by the ten largest clones.

From cysteine to phenylalanine, the CDR3 is 13 amino acids long. Only CDR3 DNA remains: 39 bases, in frame from the first base. CDR1 is given as SGHRS and CDR2 as YFSETQ, both from the germline V gene. What was sequenced was peripheral blood. This sequence was found in a human donor with acute or convalescent COVID-19. The donor label of this sample is uncertain. The chain is assembled from TRBV5-1 and TRBJ2-5; 7 nucleotides in the junction match TRBD2. The J call may be wrong; the DNA end is better matched by TRBJ2-7. The bases read TGCGCCAGCAGCCCGGGAGGAGGCTACGAGCAGTACTTC. Its translation reads: CASSPGGGYEQYF.